This TCR beta chain was captured by sequencing in a study of CDR3 diversity in severe acne. TCRdb analysed the PCR reads with MiXCR anew, one entry per CDR3 protein. In the table there are 79,000 or so distinct CDR3 sequences, about half of which are singletons. This clonotype has at least ten counts. The receptor's source is a male donor with severe acne vulgaris. Sequencing was performed on blood.

This CDR3 reads CASSRGSGNTIYF. CDR3 sequence (DNA): TGTGCCAGCAGCAGGGGATCTGGAAACACCATATATTTT. The chain carries TRBV7-9 and TRBJ1-3, with a possible D match to TRBD1 (5 bases). The CDR3 runs 13 residues. Trimming took off 5 bases at V and 1 base at J, with 6 bases between the two ends. Germline values: CDR1 SEHNR, CDR2 FQNEAQ (reference sequence).